What follows are 30 T cell receptor beta chains derived from one specimen sequenced in a study of cytomegalovirus exposure and HLA in healthy donors. PCR primers comprised 60 Vbeta and 13 Jbeta primers. This table comes from immunoSEQ multiplex PCR, and its TCRdb copy is limited to in-frame clones, with some not included. The sample includes more than 150,000 clones, more than 85% of them seen just once. The sequenced material came from PBMCs. Every receptor here comes from a girl under two years old in good health and CMV-seronegative.

The J gene is TRBJ2-7, the V gene TRBV25-1; the D is unclear. The germline gives CDR1 MGHDK, CDR2 SYGVNS. This CDR3 region has 17 residues. The ends were cut back, 1 base at V and 2 bases at J, with 18 bases in the middle. The CDR3 here is CASSESVGQLTTYEQYF. In nucleotides, the CDR3 is TGTGCCAGCAGTGAATCGGTAGGCCAGCTTACTACCTACGAGCAGTACTTC.

The chain is built from TRBV7-9 and TRBJ2-1; TRBD1 is a possible D gene (7 bases). The CDR3 has 13 amino acids. V dropped 5 bases and J dropped 10 bases, with 15 bases sitting between them. Per germline, CDR1 SEHNR and CDR2 FQNEAQ (reference sequence). CDR3 DNA: TGTGCCAGCAGCGCTCCAGGGGGGCAAGAGCAGTTCTTC. Protein: CASSAPGGQEQFF.

The rearrangement uses TRBV7-9 and TRBJ1-1, with 8 bases matching TRBD1. V lost 5 bases and J lost 4; bases outside the gene matches: 9. The CDR3 is 15 amino acids. Germline CDR1 SEHNR, CDR2 FQNEAQ (reference sequence). The CDR3 here is CASSPRTGRTTEAFF. CDR3 DNA: TGTGCCAGCAGCCCAAGGACAGGGAGGACCACTGAAGCTTTCTTT.

This chain connects TRBV6-5 to TRBJ2-1, with 8 bases lining up with TRBD1. J was trimmed by 7 bases and V by 0 bases; bases with no gene match: 8. CDR1 and CDR2 (germline): MNHEY, SVGAGI. This CDR3 contains 16 residues. The chain's CDR3 is CASSYSGQGAGNEQFF. CDR3 DNA: TGTGCCAGCAGTTACTCGGGTCAGGGGGCTGGGAATGAGCAGTTCTTC.

This clone was seen a few times. The chain employs TRBV19 and TRBJ1-1; 8 bases fit TRBD1. This CDR3 is 14 amino acids long. CDR1 and CDR2 from the germline V gene are LNHDA and SQIVND (reference sequence). V lost 6 bases, J lost 0 bases, and 3 bases stayed unmatched. The CDR3 reads CASSTDRVNTEAFF. For the CDR3, the DNA is TGTGCCAGTAGCACGGACAGGGTGAACACTGAAGCTTTCTTT.

The rearrangement uses TRBV7-6 and TRBJ2-5; possible D gene TRBD2, 6 bases. Trimming left V 1 base short and J 3 bases short, with 12 bases between. The CDR3 runs 15 residues. Germline V lookup: CDR1 SGHVS, CDR2 FNYEAQ. The CDR3 sequence: CASSLGLVVEETQYF. For the CDR3, the DNA is TGTGCCAGCAGCTTAGGACTAGTTGTGGAAGAGACCCAGTACTTC.

The chain employs TRBV2 and TRBJ2-1; 8 bases are a match to TRBD2. Per the germline V gene, CDR1 is SNHLY and CDR2 is FYNNEI. The V and J ends lost 8 bases and 5 bases, in that order; junction bases with no gene match: 5. This CDR3 is 13 amino acids long. CDR3 DNA sequence: TGTGCCAGCGTACGGACTAGCCACAATGAGCAGTTCTTC. As protein: CASVRTSHNEQFF.

The rearrangement links TRBV5-1 to TRBJ2-5, with D possibly TRBD2 on 6 matching bases. The V end lost 0 bases, the J end lost 5 bases, and 14 bases lay between the germline ends. The CDR3 runs 15 residues. Germline V gene sequence: CDR1 SGHRS, CDR2 YFSETQ. The CDR3: CASSLGRGGGETQYF. The CDR3 DNA sequence: TGCGCCAGCAGCTTGGGTCGGGGAGGCGGTGAGACCCAGTACTTC. Variable domain in full (rest from reference TRBV5-1 and TRBJ2-5): KAGVTQTPRYLIKTRGQQVTLSCSPISGHRSVSWYQQTPGQGLQFLFEYFSETQRNKGNFPGRFSGRQFSNSRSEMNVSTLELGDSALYLCASSLGRGGGETQYFGPGTRLLVL.

This CDR3 is CASSEYTSYNEQFF. The CDR3 DNA reads TGTGCCAGCAGTGAATATACCAGTTACAATGAGCAGTTCTTC. V usage is TRBV25-1 and J usage is TRBJ2-1; the D is unclear. The CDR3 totals 14 residues. CDR1 is MGHDK and CDR2 is SYGVNS in the germline V gene. Trimming shortened V by 0 bases and J by 4 bases, and 7 bases separated the two germline ends.

This clone has only a few counts. The genes are TRBV9 and TRBJ1-1; D is unresolved. Germline CDR1 and CDR2: SGDLS and YYNGEE. Trimming shortened V by 5 bases and J by 7 bases, and 12 bases separated the two germline ends. The CDR3 consists of 12 residues. The CDR3 bases are TGTGCCAGCAGTTTTAGACAAGGTGAAGCTTTCTTT. Translating it yields CASSFRQGEAFF.

J is TRBJ2-3 and V is TRBV15; a possible D gene is TRBD2 (6 bases). Between the trimmed V and J ends, which lost 3 bases and 5 bases, there was a span of 9 bases. There are 13 residues in the CDR3. Germline CDR1 and CDR2: LNHNV and YYDKDF (reference sequence). CDR3 in amino acids: CATSSGRVDTQYF. The CDR3 bases are TGTGCCACCAGCAGCGGGAGAGTAGATACGCAGTATTTT.

The gene calls are TRBV7-6 and TRBJ1-1; 7 bases line up with TRBD1. This CDR3 spans 14 amino acids. V shed 7 bases and J 1 base; nucleotides not matched to a gene: 6. From germline, CDR1 is SGHVS and CDR2 FNYEAQ. CDR3 sequence: CASIGQGENTEAFF. The DNA of the CDR3 is TGTGCCAGCATAGGTCAGGGGGAGAACACTGAAGCTTTCTTT.

The chain links TRBV7-9 to TRBJ2-1; 7 bases fit TRBD1. V gave up 5 bases and J gave up 9 bases; unmatched junction bases: 19. CDR3 size: 17 residues. In germline, CDR1 is SEHNR, CDR2 FQNEAQ (reference sequence). This CDR3 is CASSKTPGQKNKGEQFF. For the CDR3, the DNA is TGTGCCAGCAGCAAAACTCCGGGACAGAAGAACAAGGGTGAGCAGTTCTTC.

The V and J genes are TRBV7-3 and TRBJ2-6; D is unclear. Per the germline V gene, CDR1 is SGHTA and CDR2 is FQGTGA. CDR3 length: 15 residues. Trimming took off 2 bases at V and 1 base at J, with 6 bases between the two ends. CDR3 in DNA: TGTGCCAGCAGCTTATTGAGTTCTGGGGCCAACGTCCTGACTTTC. This sequence encodes CASSLLSSGANVLTF.

The chain joins TRBV5-4 to TRBJ1-1; possibly TRBD1 for D (5 bases). The CDR3 extends over 14 amino acids. Germline V gene data show CDR1 as SGHNT and CDR2 as YYREEE (reference sequence). Trimming removed 0 bases from V and 6 bases from J, with 12 bases in between. The CDR3: CASSLGQGTSEAFF. CDR3 in DNA: TGTGCCAGCAGCTTGGGGCAGGGAACCTCTGAAGCTTTCTTT.

The chain uses TRBV18 and TRBJ2-1; 10 bases align to TRBD2. CDR1 is KGHSH and CDR2 is LQKENI in the germline V gene. With V trimmed by 6 bases and J by 5 bases, 4 bases remained unmatched. The CDR3 contains 14 residues. This CDR3 reads CASSGSGRNNEQFF. The CDR3 nucleotides read TGTGCCAGCTCCGGTAGCGGGAGGAACAATGAGCAGTTCTTC.

The V and J genes are TRBV30 and TRBJ1-1, with a weak D call TRBD1 (5 bases). V was pared by 4 bases and J by 2 bases, with 17 bases between. CDR3 length: 15 amino acids. Germline loops: CDR1 GTSNPN, CDR2 SVGIG (reference sequence). The CDR3 loop reads CAWMFRYRTNTEAFF. As DNA, the CDR3 is TGTGCCTGGATGTTTAGGTACAGGACCAACACTGAAGCTTTCTTT.

Of note for this clone: Other DNA sequences of this sample code for an identical CDR3. This sequence joins TRBV27 and TRBJ2-7, with 12 nucleotides matching TRBD2. Trimming took 3 bases from V and 0 from J; bases not matched to a gene: 0. The CDR3 covers 15 residues. From germline, CDR1 is MNHEY and CDR2 SMNVEV (reference sequence). The chain's CDR3 is CASSLTSGSSYEQYF. For the CDR3, the DNA is TGTGCCAGCAGTTTGACTAGCGGGAGCTCCTACGAGCAGTACTTC.

The V and J genes are TRBV19 and TRBJ1-2; D not certain. V was pared by 0 bases and J by 5 bases, with 10 bases between. CDR3 length: 14 amino acids. CDR1 and CDR2 (germline): LNHDA, SQIVND (reference sequence). The CDR3 region has the DNA TGTGCCAGTAGTATAGACGGGGTCCTATATGGCTACACCTTC. Translating gives CASSIDGVLYGYTF.

V is TRBV6-5 and J is TRBJ1-2; D ambiguous. V shed 0 bases and J shed 8 bases, with 10 bases lying between them. This CDR3 has 13 residues. The germline CDR1 and CDR2 sequences are MNHEY and SVGAGI. CDR3 residues: CASSYSALEGYTF. CDR3 in DNA: TGTGCCAGCAGTTACTCAGCCCTCGAGGGCTACACCTTC.

This chain connects TRBV19 to TRBJ2-1, with 12 bases that match TRBD2. The germline CDR1 and CDR2 sequences are LNHDA and SQIVND (reference sequence). Unmatched junction bases numbered 11, after V lost 6 bases and J lost 8 bases. The CDR3 is made up of 16 amino acids. CDR3 residues: CASSRTSGRITDEQFF. CDR3 DNA: TGTGCCAGTAGCCGAACTAGCGGGAGGATCACCGATGAGCAGTTCTTC.

The CDR3 is CASSYFPGQGIAFF. CDR3 nucleotide sequence: TGTGCCAGCAGTTACTTTCCGGGACAGGGGATCGCTTTCTTT. This sequence joins TRBV6-5 and TRBJ1-1; 10 nucleotides match TRBD1. J lost 11 bases, V lost 1 base, and 7 bases had no gene match. The CDR3 runs to 14 residues. CDR1 and CDR2 (germline): MNHEY, SVGAGI.

The table lists this clone with a few counts. V gene TRBV11-2 combines with J gene TRBJ2-7; 10 bases map to TRBD2. The J segment lost 4 bases and the V segment lost 0 bases, leaving 3 bases of the junction unmatched. Germline lookup yields CDR1 SGHAT and CDR2 FQNNGV. This CDR3 contains 15 residues. The CDR3 sequence: CASSLEGSGRYEQYF. The CDR3 coding sequence is TGTGCCAGCAGCTTAGAAGGTAGCGGGAGGTACGAGCAGTACTTC.

The chain recombines TRBV2 with TRBJ2-7; D unresolved. Looked up from germline, CDR1 is SNHLY and CDR2 is FYNNEI. The germline V and J ends were trimmed by 2 bases and 1 base, with 12 bases remaining between them. This CDR3 has 15 residues. CDR3 loop: CASSEISLLSYEQYF. The CDR3 DNA sequence: TGTGCCAGCAGTGAAATAAGCCTGTTATCCTACGAGCAGTACTTC. The complete variable domain, with remaining parts taken from reference TRBV2 and TRBJ2-7, reads EPEVTQTPSHQVTQMGQEVILRCVPISNHLYFYWYRQILGQKVEFLVSFYNNEISEKSEIFDDQFSVERPDGSNFTLKIRSTKLEDSAMYFCASSEISLLSYEQYFGPGTRLTVT.

The genes are TRBV27 and TRBJ2-1; D might be TRBD1 (5 bases). The length of the CDR3 is 16 residues. With 5 bases removed from V and 5 bases from J, the gap between germline ends came to 19 bases. From germline, CDR1 is MNHEY and CDR2 SMNVEV (reference sequence). The CDR3 here is CASSQYRYIRDNEQFF. CDR3 DNA: TGTGCCAGCAGTCAGTACAGGTATATCAGGGACAATGAGCAGTTCTTC.

The rearrangement links TRBV5-4 to TRBJ2-7, with unresolved D. V lost 2 bases, J lost 0 bases, and 9 bases lay in between. CDR1 is SGHNT and CDR2 is YYREEE in the germline V gene (reference sequence). This CDR3 comprises 14 residues. The CDR3 protein is CASSFAVSSYEQYF. CDR3 in DNA: TGTGCCAGCAGCTTCGCCGTGAGCTCCTACGAGCAGTACTTC.

The chain links TRBV18 to TRBJ1-2, with 7 positions matching TRBD1. This CDR3 spans 15 amino acids. The V gene's germline CDR1 is KGHSH and CDR2 LQKENI. Losses at the gene ends were 6 bases for V and 4 bases for J; bases not matched to a gene: 11. This chain's CDR3 is CASSPRDSPLYGYTF. The CDR3 nucleotides read TGTGCCAGCTCTCCTCGGGACAGTCCCCTCTATGGCTACACCTTC.

A word on this clone: Other DNA sequences in the same sample also yield this CDR3. This chain joins TRBV5-1 and TRBJ2-3, with 8 bases aligning to TRBD2. V lost 3 bases and J lost 2; bases outside the gene matches: 2. CDR1 is SGHRS and CDR2 is YFSETQ in the germline V gene. This CDR3 region has 14 residues. CDR3 bases: TGCGCCAGCAGCTCCGGGGGGGCCACAGATACGCAGTATTTT. Amino acid sequence: CASSSGGATDTQYF.

The gene calls are TRBV18 and TRBJ1-4; tentatively, D is TRBD1 (6 bases). The germline V and J ends were trimmed by 3 bases and 8 bases, with 10 bases remaining between them. The V gene's germline CDR1 is KGHSH and CDR2 LQKENI. The CDR3 sequence is 13 residues long. The CDR3 coding sequence is TGTGCCAGCTCACCCAGGGGAAGGGAAAAACTGTTTTTT. This codes for CASSPRGREKLFF. The variable domain in full, completed from reference TRBV18 and TRBJ1-4, reads NAGVMQNPRHLVRRRGQEARLRCSPMKGHSHVYWYRQLPEEGLKFMVYLQKENIIDESGMPKERFSAEFPKEGPSILRIQQVVRGDSAAYFCASSPRGREKLFFGSGTQLSVL.

This rearrangement joins TRBV7-9 to TRBJ1-2; 7 nucleotides align to TRBD1. The CDR3 is 15 amino acids. With V trimmed by 4 bases and J by 4 bases, 9 bases remained unmatched. Germline values: CDR1 SEHNR, CDR2 FQNEAQ (reference sequence). The CDR3 region has the DNA TGTGCCAGCAGCTCGGGACAGCCCTATTCCTATGGCTACACCTTC. Translation: CASSSGQPYSYGYTF.